Following are 28 T cell receptor beta chains from one sample sequenced in a study of blood T cell repertoires in COVID-19. TCRdb's table, derived via immunoSEQ multiplex PCR, lists solely in-frame clones and lacks some. The sample has some 200,000 clones; roughly 89% are singletons. The sample consisted of PBMCs or T cells enriched from blood (not recorded which). The receptor set was obtained from a man aged 18 to 35 with acute COVID-19.

V is TRBV4-2 and J is TRBJ1-1, with D perhaps TRBD1 (5 bases). Trimming removed 1 base at V and 7 bases at J, with 7 bases between. This CDR3 region has 12 residues. CDR1 is LGHNA and CDR2 is YNFKEQ in the germline V gene. CDR3 sequence reads: CASSQGTLEAFF. The CDR3 DNA is TGTGCCAGCAGCCAAGGGACACTTGAAGCTTTCTTT.

CDR3 nucleotides: TGCGCCAGCAGCCAAGCAAGGACTAGCGGATCCCCTTACTCCTCCTACAATGAGCAGTTCTTC. The encoded protein is CASSQARTSGSPYSSYNEQFF. This chain uses TRBV4-3 with TRBJ2-1; 10 bases agree with TRBD2. In germline, CDR1 is LGHNA, CDR2 YSLEER. V was clipped by 1 base and J by 0 bases; unmatched bases: 15. The CDR3 length is 21 residues.

The chain employs TRBV28 and TRBJ2-7; D gene ambiguous. The CDR3 consists of 12 residues. The germline gives CDR1 MDHEN, CDR2 SYDVKM. Trimming stripped 3 bases from V and 6 bases from J, with 9 bases between. The CDR3 here is CASSFFVREQYF. CDR3 DNA: TGTGCCAGCAGTTTCTTTGTGCGCGAGCAGTACTTC.

The genes are TRBV12-3 or TRBV12-4 and TRBJ1-1; D unclear. The ends were cut back, 7 bases at V and 0 bases at J, with 9 bases in the middle. The CDR3 extends over 13 amino acids. CDR3 protein: CASTTHLNTEAFF. CDR3 bases: TGTGCCAGCACCACTCACTTGAACACTGAAGCTTTCTTT.

V is TRBV5-4 and J is TRBJ2-5; 8 bases match TRBD1. With 5 bases clipped from V and 7 bases from J, the junction kept 16 bases outside the gene matches. The germline CDR1 and CDR2 sequences are SGHNT and YYREEE (reference sequence). CDR3 size: 16 residues. CDR3 coding DNA: TGTGCCAGCAGGGACAGGGTATTGAGTGTTGAAGGGACCCAGTACTTC. This encodes CASRDRVLSVEGTQYF.

The rearrangement joins TRBV24-1 to TRBJ1-1; 7 bases are shared with TRBD1. This CDR3 is built from 17 residues. Trimming took 1 base from V and 2 from J; bases not matched to a gene: 9. CDR1 KGHDR and CDR2 SFDVKD come from the germline V gene. The CDR3 coding sequence is TGTGCCACCAGTGATTTTAAGGAAGACAGGGATAACACTGAAGCTTTCTTT. This codes for CATSDFKEDRDNTEAFF.

The chain uses TRBV28 and TRBJ2-1, with a weak D call TRBD2 (5 bases). The CDR3 covers 12 residues. Between the trimmed V and J ends, which lost 4 bases and 7 bases, there was a span of 8 bases. CDR1 MDHEN and CDR2 SYDVKM come from the germline V gene. The chain's CDR3 is CASSYGGNEQFF. The CDR3, as DNA: TGTGCCAGCAGTTATGGCGGGAATGAGCAGTTCTTC. Based on the CDR3 plus reference TRBV28 and TRBJ2-1, the full variable domain is DVKVTQSSRYLVKRTGEKVFLECVQDMDHENMFWYRQDPGLGLRLIYFSYDVKMKEKGDIPEGYSVSREKKERFSLILESASTNQTSMYLCASSYGGNEQFFGPGTRLTVL.

The chain employs TRBV12-3 or TRBV12-4 and TRBJ1-1; possibly TRBD1 for D (6 bases). The CDR3 has 12 residues. Deletions cut 1 base from V and 9 bases from J, with 9 bases between. CDR3 loop: CASSLVRDKAFF. The CDR3 DNA sequence: TGTGCCAGCAGTTTAGTTCGGGACAAAGCTTTCTTT.

V gene TRBV3-1 (or the pseudogene TRBV3-2) combines with J gene TRBJ2-1; TRBD2 matches at 10 bases. Per the germline V gene, CDR1 is LGHDT and CDR2 is YNNKEL (reference sequence). CDR3 length equals 15 residues. Trimming at V came to 4 bases and at J to 4 bases, leaving 4 bases not matched to a gene. DNA for the CDR3: TGTGCCAGCAGCCGGGGAGCGGGAGGGTACAATGAGCAGTTCTTC. It translates to CASSRGAGGYNEQFF.

This chain links TRBV7-9 with TRBJ1-6; D remains ambiguous. Trimming removed 3 bases at V and 9 bases at J, with 15 bases between. This CDR3 contains 15 residues. Germline lookup yields CDR1 SEHNR and CDR2 FQNEAQ (reference sequence). Here the CDR3 reads CASSFTTGGSSPLHF. CDR3 nucleotide sequence: TGTGCCAGCAGCTTTACTACCGGAGGTAGTTCACCCCTCCACTTT.

The chain joins TRBV2 to TRBJ2-3; tentatively, D is TRBD2 (5 bases). The CDR3 sequence is 15 residues long. The V end was cut by 2 bases, the J end by 3 bases, with 12 bases between. Germline values: CDR1 SNHLY, CDR2 FYNNEI. The CDR3 loop reads CASSEYEGETDTQYF. The CDR3 DNA reads TGTGCCAGCAGTGAATATGAGGGAGAAACAGATACGCAGTATTTT.

The rearrangement links TRBV19 to TRBJ2-1; the match to TRBD1 covers 7 bases. After removal of 3 bases from V and 4 bases from J, the junction contained 3 bases not matched to a gene. This CDR3 has 14 amino acids. CDR1 is LNHDA, CDR2 SQIVND, per germline (reference sequence). The CDR3 here is CASSIYRGYNEQFF. For the CDR3, the DNA is TGTGCCAGTAGTATCTACAGGGGATACAATGAGCAGTTCTTC.

This chain uses TRBV6-5 with TRBJ2-7; 10 bases agree with TRBD1. Trimming at V came to 0 bases and at J to 3 bases, leaving 5 bases not matched to a gene. CDR1 MNHEY and CDR2 SVGAGI come from the germline V gene. The CDR3 runs 16 residues. CDR3 sequence (DNA): TGTGCCAGCAGTTACTCGGGGGGGACAGGGGTCTACGAGCAGTACTTC. As protein: CASSYSGGTGVYEQYF.

The rearrangement joins TRBV9 to TRBJ2-1; TRBD2 matches 14 bases. The V gene end was trimmed by 4 bases and the J gene end by 10 bases; junction bases not matched to a gene: 10. This CDR3 spans 16 amino acids. Germline V CDR1 and CDR2: SGDLS, YYNGEE. The CDR3 nucleotides read TGTGCCAGCAGCACCCAACCCGGGACTAGCGGGAGCGAGCAGTTCTTC. As protein: CASSTQPGTSGSEQFF. Full variable domain (outside the CDR3, taken from reference TRBV9 and TRBJ2-1): DSGVTQTPKHLITATGQRVTLRCSPRSGDLSVYWYQQSLDQGLQFLIQYYNGEERAKGNILERFSAQQFPDLHSELNLSSLELGDSALYFCASSTQPGTSGSEQFFGPGTRLTVL.

The chain uses TRBV7-2 and TRBJ2-1, with 12 bases identical to TRBD2. The CDR3 extends over 16 amino acids. With 4 bases clipped from V and 6 bases from J, the junction kept 7 bases outside the gene matches. The germline V gene encodes CDR1 SGHTA and CDR2 FQGNSA. The DNA for the CDR3 is TGTGCCAGCAGCTCGCCGACTAGCGGGAGACCCAATGAGCAGTTCTTC. Translated: CASSSPTSGRPNEQFF.

The chain recombines TRBV29-1 with TRBJ2-3, with 12 bases that match TRBD2. From germline, CDR1 is SQVTM and CDR2 ANQGSEA. Germline trimming cut 3 bases from V and 0 bases from J; bases unmatched to any gene: 10. The length of the CDR3 is 18 residues. The CDR3 reads CSVDPSTSGRTSTDTQYF. The CDR3 bases are TGCAGCGTTGATCCCTCTACTAGCGGGAGGACTAGCACAGATACGCAGTATTTT.

The chain's CDR3 is CASSFLDRDLSGNTIYF. The CDR3 DNA reads TGTGCCAGCAGCTTTTTAGACAGGGACCTCTCTGGAAACACCATATATTTT. The genes are TRBV5-6 and TRBJ1-3, with 7 bases that match TRBD1. CDR1 and CDR2 (germline): SGHDT, YYEEEE. V lost 2 bases to trimming and J lost 0 bases; unmatched junction nucleotides: 8. This CDR3 has 17 residues.

The CDR3 here is CASSLEREREQYF. The DNA for the CDR3 is TGTGCCAGCAGCTTAGAGCGGGAGCGCGAGCAGTACTTC. The chain is built from TRBV11-2 and TRBJ2-7; 7 bases are a match to TRBD2. The ends lost 0 bases at V and 6 bases at J; junction bases unmatched: 2. This CDR3 has 13 residues. Germline assignment: CDR1 SGHAT and CDR2 FQNNGV.

The V call is TRBV10-2, the J call TRBJ2-7; no clear D. The CDR3 is 13 amino acids. V was pared by 2 bases and J by 3 bases, with 8 bases between. Germline assignment: CDR1 WSHSY and CDR2 SAAADI. As DNA, the CDR3 is TGCGCCAGCAGTGAGAACAGTAACTACGAGCAGTACTTC. Its protein is CASSENSNYEQYF.

V is TRBV28 and J is TRBJ2-4, with 8 nucleotides matching TRBD2. Germline values: CDR1 MDHEN, CDR2 SYDVKM. The length of the CDR3 is 15 residues. Losses at the gene ends were 2 bases for V and 5 bases for J; bases not matched to a gene: 5. CDR3 amino acids: CASSLTGGQENIQYF. The DNA for the CDR3 is TGTGCCAGCAGTTTAACGGGGGGGCAGGAAAACATTCAGTACTTC. The full variable domain, with the rest looked up from reference TRBV28 and TRBJ2-4, is DVKVTQSSRYLVKRTGEKVFLECVQDMDHENMFWYRQDPGLGLRLIYFSYDVKMKEKGDIPEGYSVSREKKERFSLILESASTNQTSMYLCASSLTGGQENIQYFGAGTRLSVL.

The chain has TRBV2 and TRBJ1-3; D not resolved. This CDR3 has 17 residues. V shed 1 base and J shed 0 bases, with 13 bases lying between them. Germline-derived CDR1 and CDR2 are SNHLY and FYNNEI. Here the CDR3 DNA reads TGTGCCAGCAGTGAAGTTCGGTTAAAACGCTCTGGAAACACCATATATTTT. Translating gives CASSEVRLKRSGNTIYF. Variable domain in full (rest from reference TRBV2 and TRBJ1-3): EPEVTQTPSHQVTQMGQEVILRCVPISNHLYFYWYRQILGQKVEFLVSFYNNEISEKSEIFDDQFSVERPDGSNFTLKIRSTKLEDSAMYFCASSEVRLKRSGNTIYFGEGSWLTVV.

The CDR3 DNA is TGTGCCAGCAGTGAGGACAGGGCTAATTCACCCCTCCACTTT. Its protein is CASSEDRANSPLHF. The rearrangement links TRBV27 to TRBJ1-6; TRBD1 agrees at 8 bases. Germline-derived CDR1 and CDR2 are MNHEY and SMNVEV (reference sequence). The CDR3 is 14 residues long. Trimming cost V 5 bases and J 6 bases; bases outside gene matches: 3.

The chain couples TRBV5-1 to TRBJ2-3; TRBD1 matches 10 bases. CDR1 is SGHRS and CDR2 is YFSETQ in the germline V gene. The CDR3 is 15 amino acids. With V trimmed by 4 bases and J by 3 bases, 5 bases remained unmatched. This CDR3 is CASSGQGGGTDTQYF. CDR3 DNA sequence: TGCGCCAGCAGCGGACAGGGGGGAGGTACAGATACGCAGTATTTT.

The gene calls are TRBV30 and TRBJ1-1; D not resolved. In germline, CDR1 is GTSNPN, CDR2 SVGIG (reference sequence). V was clipped by 0 bases and J by 4 bases, with 3 bases between them. The CDR3 contains 11 residues. The DNA of the CDR3 is TGTGCCTGGAGTGTACTCACTGAAGCTTTCTTT. Residues: CAWSVLTEAFF.

This clone was detected only once. The chain combines TRBV11-3 with TRBJ1-2; D is ambiguous. Germline loops: CDR1 SGHNT, CDR2 YENEEA. CDR3 length: 11 amino acids. V shed 1 base and J shed 6 bases, with 3 bases lying between them. CDR3 sequence: CASSLGDGYTF. CDR3 coding DNA: TGTGCCAGCAGCTTAGGCGATGGCTACACCTTC.

In DNA form, the CDR3 reads TGTGCCAGCAGCGGTCAGGGTTCTAATGAAAAACTGTTTTTT. This codes for CASSGQGSNEKLFF. The chain uses TRBV3-1 (or the pseudogene TRBV3-2) and TRBJ1-4; weak D call: TRBD1 (5 bases). With 5 bases removed from V and 3 bases from J, the gap between germline ends came to 10 bases. Germline values: CDR1 LGHDT, CDR2 YNNKEL (reference sequence). This CDR3 contains 14 residues.

This chain uses TRBV27 with TRBJ1-6; D is ambiguous. This CDR3 is 18 amino acids long. Germline V gene data show CDR1 as MNHEY and CDR2 as SMNVEV (reference sequence). V gave up 2 bases and J gave up 3 bases, with 17 bases separating them. Here the CDR3 DNA reads TGTGCCAGCAGTTTAACGACTCCCGGGGAACTCTATAATTCACCCCTCCACTTT. As protein: CASSLTTPGELYNSPLHF.

V usage is TRBV12-5 and J usage is TRBJ2-2; 8 bases line up with TRBD1. This CDR3 has 17 residues. Germline trimming cut 5 bases from V and 2 bases from J; bases unmatched to any gene: 10. The germline V gene encodes CDR1 LGHNT and CDR2 FRNRAP. DNA of the CDR3: TGTGCTAGTGGTCCTCGGACAGGGAGGATCAACACCGGGGAGCTGTTTTTT. This gives the protein CASGPRTGRINTGELFF.